What follows describes a single TCR beta chain. Its target antigen remains unknown. The record has no base qualities; no much larger clone is one base away. The entire amount of isolated RNA was reverse transcribed using the High Capacity cDNA Reverse Transcription Kit, so the sequenced TCRB transcripts were expressed ones. Deep immunoSEQ sequencing was performed on naive, central memory and regulatory T cell samples, with an average of around 3.4 million total reads per sample. After sorted cells were lysed in RLT buffer, RNA was extracted with DNase-treated RNeasy Micro or Mini kits, with the choice depending on cell number. To prevent cross-contamination, each cell subset was processed individually, whereas patient and healthy donor samples were processed jointly. TCRB sequences were amplified from cDNA with the immunoSEQ multiplex PCR, producing 87-bp fragments spanning the CDR3 region. Sequencing of the amplicons was performed on the Illumina HiSeq platform. For the original study's pipeline: PCR bias was corrected computationally using synthetic template baselines, and reads within Hamming distance 2 were collapsed, with unmergeable singletons discarded. Reads were aligned against IMGT so that V, D and J genes, CDR3 length and insertions or deletions at six rearrangement sites could be assigned. Within each subset, clonotype counts were normalized to the number of sorted cells before true diversity and Gini coefficients were calculated with the tcR R package. The overlap coefficient, calculated on TCRB nucleotide sequences, was used to quantify repertoire sharing. Imported from immuneACCESS, the table was reduced by TCRdb to in-frame sequences with V and J called. These copies leave out some clones; in studies compared against another copy, an unresolved V gene accounts for under half, and the cause of the remainder is not known. V and J calls and clone size are those listed in that table; D and trimming were worked out from the DNA. This sample gives about 190,000 clones in total; about 7.8% of them show up just once. The ten largest clones represent roughly 1% of the sample.

This entry comes from a study of beta chain features in type 1 diabetes (dated by TCRdb to the late 2010s). About the investigation overall: Mean age, gender distribution, total cell number and subset yield did not differ between patients and healthy donors. A total of roughly 98,000,000 sorted cells were examined across all samples, and RNA yield correlated strongly with the number of cells per subset. In the study, recently diagnosed type 1 diabetes patients and matched healthy donors were compared on the TCRB repertoires of their sorted circulating CD4+ T cell subsets. Naive and central memory subsets were obtained from all 30 or so donors, but regulatory and stem cell-like memory subsets were isolated from only 8 patients and 8 healthy donors. General study outcomes and caveats: Naive, central memory and regulatory TCRB repertoires appeared more similar among patients than among healthy donors. Because cDNA was sequenced instead of genomic DNA, highly expressing activated cells could be over-represented, though the groups showed no difference in activation or CD3 levels. Shorter templates might have been favored by PCR, but patient and control samples were amplified and corrected together, so both groups would have been affected equally by any skew. Because the HLA sub-analyses included only small numbers of individuals, any influence of HLA type on TCRB rearrangement was left unresolved. Fewer insertions and more nucleotide deletions at VDJ recombination sites were observed in patients with type 1 diabetes, implying thymic rearrangement abnormalities. In all four CD4+ subsets, TCRB CDR3 length was moderately but significantly shorter in type 1 diabetes patients.

Each donor gave one peripheral blood draw, averaging approximately 0.11 L, which was collected into heparinised tubes. A BD FACSAria II was used to sort naive, central memory, regulatory and stem cell-like memory CD4+ T cells with a panel that included CD45RO, CCR7, CD25, CD127, CD95 and CD27. Every sorted population had a purity above 95%. Right away, PBMCs were isolated by Lymphoprep density gradient centrifugation and were stained directly, with no culture step. Samples were stained and sorted in pairs, with one healthy donor and one patient per experiment, so that batch effects were minimized. CDR1 and CDR2 were assigned from the germline V gene as SGHDN and FVKESK. There are 15 amino acids in the CDR3, from cysteine to phenylalanine inclusive. Just CDR3 DNA is preserved here, 45 bases in frame from base 1. Trimming removed 4 bases from V and 3 bases from J; the gene matches leave 4 bases unexplained.

The sequenced material came from central memory CD4+ T cells from blood. The receptor comes from a woman aged 40 to 49 with type 1 diabetes. The receptor chain draws on TRBV14 and TRBJ1-4, with 8 bases in between that match TRBD1. The nucleotides are TGTGCCAGCAGCCCCCAGACAGGGGCTAATGAAAAACTGTTTTTT. The encoded protein is CASSPQTGANEKLFF.